The 22 T cell receptor beta chains presented below share a single source sample, sequenced in a study of technical replicates of blood from a few donors. Measured with immunoSEQ multiplex PCR; TCRdb has only the in-frame clones, and not every one. Here the sample spans approximately 51,000 clones, 93% being singletons. Specimen: PBMCs. Receptors were obtained from a human donor in good health. Some clones in this sample may be carry-over from other donors' samples.

The chain employs TRBV29-1 and TRBJ1-2, with D possibly being TRBD1 (6 bases). The CDR3 spans 13 residues. V was cut by 4 bases and J by 5 bases, with 14 bases left in between. CDR1 and CDR2 from the germline V gene are SQVTM and ANQGSEA. CDR3 amino acids: CSVGLSQGYGYTF. DNA for the CDR3: TGCAGCGTTGGTCTCTCGCAGGGGTATGGCTACACCTTC.

The chain employs TRBV7-2 and TRBJ1-2; 8 nucleotides align to TRBD1. In germline, CDR1 is SGHTA, CDR2 FQGNSA. Trimming at V came to 8 bases and at J to 8 bases, leaving 13 bases not matched to a gene. The CDR3 length is 14 residues. CDR3 sequence reads: CASRLSATGGGYTF. The CDR3 DNA is TGTGCCAGCCGACTTAGCGCCACAGGGGGAGGCTACACCTTC.

The chain uses TRBV5-1 and TRBJ2-7, with a possible D match to TRBD1 (6 bases). Trimming shortened V by 1 base and J by 5 bases, and 13 bases separated the two germline ends. From germline, CDR1 is SGHRS and CDR2 YFSETQ. The CDR3 contains 14 residues. The CDR3: CASSLITGSHEQYF. The CDR3 nucleotides read TGCGCCAGCAGCTTGATTACAGGGTCCCACGAGCAGTACTTC.

This clone has only one observation. The chain recombines TRBV7-8 with TRBJ2-3; D might be TRBD2 (6 bases). CDR1 is SGHVS and CDR2 is FQNEAQ in the germline V gene. CDR3 length: 15 residues. The V gene lost 2 bases and the J gene lost 2 bases, with 11 bases spanning the gap. CDR3 sequence (DNA): TGTGCCAGCAGCTTAACGGGACTGCACACAGATACGCAGTATTTT. It yields the protein CASSLTGLHTDTQYF.

V usage is TRBV13 and J usage is TRBJ2-1; TRBD2 aligns across 9 bases. Germline values: CDR1 PRHDT, CDR2 FYEKMQ (reference sequence). This CDR3 contains 14 residues. With 5 bases clipped from V and 3 bases from J, the junction kept 2 bases outside the gene matches. CDR3 DNA sequence: TGTGCCAGCAGCCTGACTAGCGGCTACAATGAGCAGTTCTTC. Translated: CASSLTSGYNEQFF.

This sequence joins TRBV13 and TRBJ2-1, with a possible D match to TRBD2 (5 bases). This CDR3 is built from 12 residues. Between the trimmed V and J ends, which lost 4 bases and 9 bases, there was a span of 10 bases. Germline lookup yields CDR1 PRHDT and CDR2 FYEKMQ (reference sequence). CDR3 sequence reads: CASSYRDSEQFF. The DNA of the CDR3 is TGTGCCAGCAGCTATCGGGATAGTGAGCAGTTCTTC.

The gene calls are TRBV19 and TRBJ2-2; TRBD2 might be the D (6 bases). The germline gives CDR1 LNHDA, CDR2 SQIVND (reference sequence). The CDR3 has 15 residues. Trimming took 6 bases from V and 2 from J, leaving 13 bases between them. The CDR3 DNA reads as TGTGCCAGTAGCGGGATAGCGGTCAACACCGGGGAGCTGTTTTTT. Protein: CASSGIAVNTGELFF.

This clone is medium-sized in the sample. The chain recombines TRBV2 with TRBJ2-7; 12 bases match TRBD2. J gave up 8 bases and V 3 bases, and 26 bases lay outside the gene matches. Germline V gene data show CDR1 as SNHLY and CDR2 as FYNNEI. The CDR3 runs to 21 residues. CDR3 sequence: CASSDPHRVFLSSGGADKQYF. CDR3 in DNA: TGTGCCAGCAGTGATCCACACAGGGTTTTTCTTTCTAGCGGGGGGGCCGACAAGCAGTACTTC.

The chain carries TRBV14 and TRBJ2-2, with 7 bases lining up with TRBD2. This CDR3 comprises 16 residues. Losses at the gene ends were 4 bases for V and 1 base for J; bases not matched to a gene: 6. Per the germline V gene, CDR1 is SGHDN and CDR2 is FVKESK. This CDR3 is CASSPLAGMNTGELFF. Written as DNA, the CDR3 is TGTGCCAGCAGCCCCTTAGCGGGTATGAACACCGGGGAGCTGTTTTTT.

V is TRBV14 and J is TRBJ2-5; D unclear. Trimming removed 1 base from V and 7 bases from J, with 25 bases in between. Germline V gene sequence: CDR1 SGHDN, CDR2 FVKESK. The CDR3 totals 18 residues. CDR3 protein: CASSQGSLGLSAAGTQYF. The DNA for the CDR3 is TGTGCCAGCAGCCAAGGTTCTTTGGGCCTGTCGGCAGCCGGGACCCAGTACTTC. The full variable domain, its missing parts supplied by reference TRBV14 and TRBJ2-5, is EAGVTQFPSHSVIEKGQTVTLRCDPISGHDNLYWYRRVMGKEIKFLLHFVKESKQDESGMPNNRFLAERTGGTYSTLKVQPAELEDSGVYFCASSQGSLGLSAAGTQYFGPGTRLLVL.

The chain uses TRBV6-5 and TRBJ1-2, with 9 bases lining up with TRBD1. Germline V gives CDR1 MNHEY, CDR2 SVGAGI. V was pared by 2 bases and J by 4 bases, with 5 bases of the junction left unmatched. The CDR3 has 15 residues. For the CDR3, the DNA is TGTGCCAGCAGTTACGGGACAGGGATGAGCTATGGCTACACCTTC. It translates to CASSYGTGMSYGYTF.

The J gene is TRBJ1-4, the V gene TRBV29-1; D remains unclear. V lost 4 bases, J lost 8 bases, and 11 bases lay in between. This CDR3 is 12 amino acids long. Per the germline V gene, CDR1 is SQVTM and CDR2 is ANQGSEA. CDR3 in amino acids: CSVVGVSEKLFF. In nucleotides, the CDR3 is TGCAGCGTTGTCGGGGTTTCGGAAAAACTGTTTTTT. The variable domain in full, with the rest retrieved from reference TRBV29-1 and TRBJ1-4, is SAVISQKPSRDICQRGTSLTIQCQVDSQVTMMFWYRQQPGQSLTLIATANQGSEATYESGFVIDKFPISRPNLTFSTLTVSNMSPEDSSIYLCSVVGVSEKLFFGSGTQLSVL.

This rearrangement joins TRBV2 to TRBJ2-5, with D unclear. Germline values: CDR1 SNHLY, CDR2 FYNNEI. The CDR3 totals 13 residues. The V end was cut by 7 bases, the J end by 2 bases, with 11 bases between. The CDR3 spells CASIARFQETQYF. The CDR3 nucleotides are TGTGCCAGCATTGCGCGGTTTCAAGAGACCCAGTACTTC.

The chain carries TRBV4-3 and TRBJ2-3; D might be TRBD2 (7 bases). V was clipped by 0 bases and J by 6 bases, with 16 bases between them. CDR1 and CDR2 from the germline V gene are LGHNA and YSLEER. The CDR3 is 16 residues long. CDR3 in amino acids: CASSQDLGGARDTQYF. CDR3 DNA: TGCGCCAGCAGCCAAGATTTGGGGGGGGCCAGGGATACGCAGTATTTT.

The rearrangement links TRBV30 to TRBJ1-2; 7 bases agree with TRBD1. V shed 0 bases, J shed 8 bases, and the junction held 6 bases outside the gene matches. The CDR3 runs to 13 residues. Germline CDR1 is GTSNPN and CDR2 is SVGIG (reference sequence). In DNA form, the CDR3 reads TGTGCCTGGAGTGTCGAGGGGGCGCGGGGCTACACCTTC. It specifies CAWSVEGARGYTF.

The chain combines TRBV30 with TRBJ1-5, with D uncertain. V lost 2 bases and J 9 bases, leaving 11 bases between the germline ends. Germline loops: CDR1 GTSNPN, CDR2 SVGIG (reference sequence). The CDR3 has 12 residues. This chain's CDR3 is CAWSLVEGPQHF. CDR3 DNA sequence: TGTGCCTGGAGTTTGGTGGAGGGGCCCCAGCATTTT.

The rearrangement joins TRBV19 to TRBJ1-1, with D possibly TRBD1 on 6 matching bases. In germline, CDR1 is LNHDA, CDR2 SQIVND (reference sequence). V gave up 4 bases and J gave up 11 bases, with 17 bases separating them. The CDR3 has 13 amino acids. CDR3 in amino acids: CASSTPDRTGAFF. Here the CDR3 DNA reads TGTGCCAGTAGTACGCCCGACAGAACAGGGGCTTTCTTT. Full variable domain (remainder filled in from reference TRBV19 and TRBJ1-1): DGGITQSPKYLFRKEGQNVTLSCEQNLNHDAMYWYRQDPGQGLRLIYYSQIVNDFQKGDIAEGYSVSREKKESFPLTVTSAQKNPTAFYLCASSTPDRTGAFFGQGTRLTVV.

The gene calls are TRBV6-6 and TRBJ2-4; D is uncertain. CDR1 MNHNY and CDR2 SVGAGI come from the germline V gene (reference sequence). The CDR3 runs 15 residues. Trimming pared 4 bases from V and 0 bases from J, leaving 10 bases between. Written as DNA, the CDR3 is TGTGCCAGCAGTTCTACGTCGCTAGCCAAAAACATTCAGTACTTC. Translation: CASSSTSLAKNIQYF.

This clone appeared a single time. This sequence joins TRBV6-5 and TRBJ2-5; D might be TRBD2 (6 bases). Deletions cut 0 bases from V and 5 bases from J, with 13 bases between. CDR1 and CDR2 (germline): MNHEY, SVGAGI. CDR3 length: 15 residues. The CDR3 region has the DNA TGTGCCAGCAGTTACTCCGGGCGGGAATGGGAGACCCAGTACTTC. This sequence encodes CASSYSGREWETQYF.

J is TRBJ2-6 and V is TRBV5-4, with TRBD2 as a possible D gene (5 bases). Trimming cost V 1 base and J 2 bases, with 10 bases left between them. Germline V lookup: CDR1 SGHNT, CDR2 YYREEE (reference sequence). The CDR3 extends over 16 amino acids. CDR3 nucleotides: TGTGCCAGCAGCTTGACTAGTTTCGCTGGGGCCAACGTCCTGACTTTC. Amino acid sequence: CASSLTSFAGANVLTF.

This rearrangement joins TRBV29-1 to TRBJ1-3; perhaps TRBD1 as D (5 bases). Germline CDR1 reads SQVTM; CDR2 reads ANQGSEA. V gave up 8 bases and J gave up 4 bases, with 15 bases separating them. The CDR3 loop spans 13 amino acids. CDR3 sequence: CSLLGREGNTIYF. As DNA, the CDR3 is TGCAGCTTATTGGGGCGGGAAGGAAACACCATATATTTT.

This chain's CDR3 is CASSLEGVVGYTF. The CDR3 coding sequence is TGTGCCAGCAGCTTAGAGGGGGTAGTGGGCTACACCTTC. This rearrangement joins TRBV7-2 to TRBJ1-2, with a weak D call TRBD1 (6 bases). Germline CDR1 is SGHTA and CDR2 is FQGNSA. The germline V and J ends were trimmed by 1 base and 8 bases, with 11 bases remaining between them. The CDR3 extends over 13 amino acids.